The 20 T cell receptor beta chains listed next were all sequenced from one sample in a study of blood T cell repertoires in COVID-19. Some clones are missing from TCRdb's copy, which holds only in-frame ones; the method was immunoSEQ multiplex PCR. The sample carries over 150,000 clones, more than 70% recorded once. The specimen sequenced was PBMCs or T cells enriched from blood (not recorded which). The receptors come from a man aged 40-50 years who had recovered from COVID-19.

The chain couples TRBV7-8 to TRBJ2-7; possible D gene TRBD1, 5 bases. Germline CDR1 SGHVS, CDR2 FQNEAQ. The length of the CDR3 is 12 residues. V dropped 11 bases and J dropped 6 bases, with 17 bases sitting between them. DNA of the CDR3: TGTGCCGGTGGGGCTGGATCCGCCGAGCAGTACTTC. Encoded protein: CAGGAGSAEQYF.

This chain uses TRBV12-3 or TRBV12-4 with TRBJ1-1, with D perhaps TRBD1 (6 bases). V was clipped by 6 bases and J by 11 bases, with 10 bases between them. The CDR3 is made up of 10 amino acids. Here the CDR3 DNA reads TGTGCCAGCAGCAGGGGAACGGCTTTCTTT. Its protein is CASSRGTAFF.

The chain couples TRBV2 to TRBJ1-5; 7 bases map to TRBD1. CDR1 is SNHLY and CDR2 is FYNNEI in the germline V gene. The length of the CDR3 is 15 residues. The junction had 5 bases not matched to a gene; V was cut back by 0 bases and J by 6 bases. For the CDR3, the DNA is TGTGCCAGCAGTGAAGCCTACAGGGGCGGTCAGCCCCAGCATTTT. This encodes CASSEAYRGGQPQHF.

The chain links TRBV19 to TRBJ1-3; weak D call: TRBD1 (5 bases). Germline CDR1 is LNHDA and CDR2 is SQIVND (reference sequence). Trimming pared 7 bases from V and 4 bases from J, leaving 17 bases between. There are 15 residues in the CDR3. This chain's CDR3 is CASTIAWGLGNTIYF. In DNA form, the CDR3 reads TGTGCCAGTACCATCGCCTGGGGACTCGGAAACACCATATATTTT. Looking up the rest from reference TRBV19 and TRBJ1-3 gives the full variable domain: DGGITQSPKYLFRKEGQNVTLSCEQNLNHDAMYWYRQDPGQGLRLIYYSQIVNDFQKGDIAEGYSVSREKKESFPLTVTSAQKNPTAFYLCASTIAWGLGNTIYFGEGSWLTVV.

The CDR3 is CAISFRPPSGVDWNYGYTF. CDR3 DNA: TGTGCCATCAGTTTCAGGCCCCCATCGGGGGTCGATTGGAACTATGGCTACACCTTC. The V gene is TRBV10-3, the J gene TRBJ1-2; TRBD1 might be the D (5 bases). V dropped 5 bases and J dropped 2 bases, with 27 bases sitting between them. Germline V lookup: CDR1 ENHRY, CDR2 SYGVKD. This CDR3 has 19 amino acids.

This chain uses TRBV2 with TRBJ1-4; D may be TRBD1 (6 bases). The germline V gene encodes CDR1 SNHLY and CDR2 FYNNEI. V lost 0 bases and J 7 bases, leaving 12 bases between the germline ends. CDR3 length: 15 residues. The CDR3 is CASSEARTEVEKLFF. The CDR3 region has the DNA TGTGCCAGCAGTGAAGCCCGGACAGAAGTTGAAAAACTGTTTTTT.

The CDR3 sequence: CASSRRDRENEQFF. CDR3 nucleotide sequence: TGTGCCAGCAGCCGCCGGGACAGGGAGAATGAGCAGTTCTTC. The rearrangement joins TRBV14 to TRBJ2-1; 9 bases match TRBD1. The germline gives CDR1 SGHDN, CDR2 FVKESK. The CDR3 covers 14 residues. J gave up 7 bases and V 4 bases, and 5 bases lay outside the gene matches. Looking up the rest from reference TRBV14 and TRBJ2-1 gives the full variable domain: EAGVTQFPSHSVIEKGQTVTLRCDPISGHDNLYWYRRVMGKEIKFLLHFVKESKQDESGMPNNRFLAERTGGTYSTLKVQPAELEDSGVYFCASSRRDRENEQFFGPGTRLTVL.

This clone is medium-sized within its sample. The chain couples TRBV3-1 (or the pseudogene TRBV3-2) to TRBJ1-3; unclear D gene. Germline values: CDR1 LGHDT, CDR2 YNNKEL (reference sequence). This CDR3 is built from 12 residues. Trimming took 3 bases from V and 4 from J, leaving 4 bases between them. CDR3 nucleotide sequence: TGTGCCAGCAGCCATTTAGGAAACACCATATATTTT. Amino acid sequence: CASSHLGNTIYF.

The chain links TRBV28 to TRBJ1-1, with D hard to call. CDR1 MDHEN and CDR2 SYDVKM come from the germline V gene. The CDR3 runs 17 residues. The ends were cut back, 6 bases at V and 0 bases at J, with 20 bases in the middle. The CDR3 protein is CASRPGPELDMNTEAFF. The CDR3 DNA is TGTGCCAGCAGACCTGGACCGGAACTAGACATGAACACTGAAGCTTTCTTT. Full variable domain (missing parts from reference TRBV28 and TRBJ1-1): DVKVTQSSRYLVKRTGEKVFLECVQDMDHENMFWYRQDPGLGLRLIYFSYDVKMKEKGDIPEGYSVSREKKERFSLILESASTNQTSMYLCASRPGPELDMNTEAFFGQGTRLTVV.

The CDR3, as DNA: TGTGCCAGCTCGCGGACAGCGCATGAAGCTTTCTTT. Protein: CASSRTAHEAFF. The V and J genes are TRBV11-3 and TRBJ1-1, with D possibly TRBD1 on 6 matching bases. Germline CDR1 is SGHNT and CDR2 is YENEEA. The V end was cut by 8 bases, the J end by 7 bases, with 14 bases between. This CDR3 is 12 amino acids long.

The CDR3 bases are TGTGCCAGCAGCATCGGACAGGGTGGTGAAAAACTGTTTTTT. It encodes CASSIGQGGEKLFF. The chain combines TRBV7-9 with TRBJ1-4; 8 nucleotides match TRBD1. This CDR3 has 14 amino acids. CDR1 is SEHNR and CDR2 is FQNEAQ in the germline V gene (reference sequence). Trimming cost V 5 bases and J 7 bases; bases outside gene matches: 6.

The chain joins TRBV27 to TRBJ1-2; possible D gene TRBD1, 6 bases. CDR3 length: 13 amino acids. Germline V gives CDR1 MNHEY, CDR2 SMNVEV (reference sequence). The V end lost 4 bases, the J end lost 4 bases, and 10 bases lay between the germline ends. CDR3 amino acids: CASSSAGAYGYTF. The CDR3 region has the DNA TGTGCCAGCAGTTCAGCAGGGGCCTATGGCTACACCTTC.

The chain couples TRBV7-8 to TRBJ2-1; 8 bases agree with TRBD2. CDR1 is SGHVS, CDR2 FQNEAQ, per germline. V shed 6 bases and J 2 bases; nucleotides not matched to a gene: 9. This CDR3 has 16 residues. CDR3 in amino acids: CASRLLSGVPYNEQFF. The CDR3 coding sequence is TGTGCCAGCAGACTCCTTAGCGGGGTCCCCTACAATGAGCAGTTCTTC.

The V call is TRBV5-1, the J call TRBJ2-5, with 7 bases matching TRBD2. This CDR3 region has 15 residues. V shed 2 bases and J 2 bases; nucleotides not matched to a gene: 6. Germline-derived CDR1 and CDR2 are SGHRS and YFSETQ. CDR3 region: CASSLIGRVQETQYF. Written as DNA, the CDR3 is TGCGCCAGCAGCTTAATTGGGAGGGTTCAAGAGACCCAGTACTTC.

In nucleotides, the CDR3 is TGTGCCAGCAGTGTTGGGGTGAGGGGGACTGAAGCTTTCTTT. Translation gives CASSVGVRGTEAFF. The chain joins TRBV25-1 to TRBJ1-1; D is perhaps TRBD1 (6 bases). The V end was cut by 4 bases, the J end by 5 bases, with 14 bases between. The CDR3 runs 14 residues. Germline lookup yields CDR1 MGHDK and CDR2 SYGVNS.

The chain couples TRBV19 to TRBJ1-2; no clear D gene. The germline CDR1 and CDR2 sequences are LNHDA and SQIVND (reference sequence). Between the trimmed V and J ends, which lost 7 bases and 7 bases, there was a span of 10 bases. The CDR3 totals 11 residues. The CDR3 DNA reads TGTGCCAGTACCTCCCCAGGTGGCTACACCTTC. The encoded protein is CASTSPGGYTF.

This chain links TRBV7-2 with TRBJ1-1; D not resolved. CDR1 SGHTA and CDR2 FQGNSA come from the germline V gene. V lost 7 bases and J lost 0, with 9 bases in between. The CDR3 runs 13 residues. CDR3 nucleotides: TGTGCCAGCAAGAAGCTGATGAACACTGAAGCTTTCTTT. Protein product: CASKKLMNTEAFF.

J is TRBJ1-6 and V is TRBV6-5; D unclear. V lost 7 bases and J 7 bases, leaving 8 bases between the germline ends. This CDR3 contains 12 residues. Germline CDR1 and CDR2: MNHEY and SVGAGI. CDR3 protein: CASKRWNSPLHF. The CDR3 coding sequence is TGTGCCAGCAAGCGGTGGAATTCACCCCTCCACTTT.

V gene TRBV7-2 combines with J gene TRBJ1-4; TRBD1 matches at 7 bases. Germline values: CDR1 SGHTA, CDR2 FQGNSA. This CDR3 comprises 15 residues. J gave up 3 bases and V 5 bases, and 6 bases lay outside the gene matches. CDR3 loop: CASSLQTGSNEKLFF. In nucleotides, the CDR3 is TGTGCCAGCAGCCTCCAGACAGGGTCTAATGAAAAACTGTTTTTT.

The DNA for the CDR3 is TGTGCCAGTCGCACAGGGGTCGGCGGAAACACCATATATTTT. Amino acid sequence: CASRTGVGGNTIYF. The chain joins TRBV19 to TRBJ1-3; 7 nucleotides align to TRBD1. Losses at the gene ends were 8 bases for V and 4 bases for J; bases not matched to a gene: 8. The CDR3 runs 14 residues. Germline CDR1 LNHDA, CDR2 SQIVND (reference sequence).